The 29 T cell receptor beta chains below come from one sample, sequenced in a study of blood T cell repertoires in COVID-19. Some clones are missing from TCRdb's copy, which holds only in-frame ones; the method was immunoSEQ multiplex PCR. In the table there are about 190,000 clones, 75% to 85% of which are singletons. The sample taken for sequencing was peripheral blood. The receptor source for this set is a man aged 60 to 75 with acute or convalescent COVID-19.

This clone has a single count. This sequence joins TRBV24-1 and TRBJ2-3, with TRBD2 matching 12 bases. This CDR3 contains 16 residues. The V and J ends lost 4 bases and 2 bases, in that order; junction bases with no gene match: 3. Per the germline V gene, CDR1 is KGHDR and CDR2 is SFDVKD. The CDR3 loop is CATSERLAGDTDTQYF. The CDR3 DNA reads TGTGCCACCAGTGAGAGACTAGCGGGGGACACAGATACGCAGTATTTT.

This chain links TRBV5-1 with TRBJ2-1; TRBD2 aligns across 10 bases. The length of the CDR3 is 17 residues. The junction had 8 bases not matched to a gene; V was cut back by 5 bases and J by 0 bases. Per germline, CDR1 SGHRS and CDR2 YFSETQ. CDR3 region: CASRGGSGRPSYNEQFF. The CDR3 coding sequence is TGCGCCAGCAGGGGGGGTAGCGGGAGGCCCTCCTACAATGAGCAGTTCTTC.

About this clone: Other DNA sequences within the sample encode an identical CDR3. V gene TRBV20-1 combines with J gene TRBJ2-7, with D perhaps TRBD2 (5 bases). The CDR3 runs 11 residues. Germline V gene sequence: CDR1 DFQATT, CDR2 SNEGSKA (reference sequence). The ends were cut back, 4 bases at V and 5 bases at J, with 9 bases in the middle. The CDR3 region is CSATSGHEQYF. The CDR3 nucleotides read TGCAGTGCTACCAGCGGCCACGAGCAGTACTTC.

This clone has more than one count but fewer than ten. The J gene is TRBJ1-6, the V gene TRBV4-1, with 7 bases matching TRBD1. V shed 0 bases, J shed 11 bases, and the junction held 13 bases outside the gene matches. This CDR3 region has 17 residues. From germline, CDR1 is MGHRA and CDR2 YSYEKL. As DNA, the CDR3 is TGCGCCAGCAGCCAAGAAGGAGGGGGCGTGCTGTTGGCACCCCTCCACTTT. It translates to CASSQEGGGVLLAPLHF.

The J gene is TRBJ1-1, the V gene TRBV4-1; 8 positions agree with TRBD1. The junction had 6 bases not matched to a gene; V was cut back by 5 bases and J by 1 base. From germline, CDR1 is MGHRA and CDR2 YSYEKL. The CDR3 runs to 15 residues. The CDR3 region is CASSDTGTGNTEAFF. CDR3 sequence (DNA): TGCGCCAGCAGCGACACCGGGACAGGGAACACTGAAGCTTTCTTT.

The CDR3 sequence is CASSQGRAGKEQFF. The CDR3 DNA sequence: TGTGCCAGCAGCCAAGGAAGAGCGGGAAAAGAGCAGTTCTTC. The chain recombines TRBV14 with TRBJ2-1; 7 bases agree with TRBD2. Germline CDR1 is SGHDN and CDR2 is FVKESK. Trimming at V came to 1 base and at J to 10 bases, leaving 7 bases not matched to a gene. The length of the CDR3 is 14 residues.

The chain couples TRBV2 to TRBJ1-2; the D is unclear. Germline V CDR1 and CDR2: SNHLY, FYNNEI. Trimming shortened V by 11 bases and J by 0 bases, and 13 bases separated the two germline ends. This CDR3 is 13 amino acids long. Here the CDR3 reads CASGRESNYGYTF. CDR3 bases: TGTGCCTCGGGGAGGGAATCTAACTATGGCTACACCTTC.

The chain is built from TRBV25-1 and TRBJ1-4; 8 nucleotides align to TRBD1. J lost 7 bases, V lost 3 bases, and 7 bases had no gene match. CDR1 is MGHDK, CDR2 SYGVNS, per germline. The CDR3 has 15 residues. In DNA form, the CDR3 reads TGTGCCAGCAGTGATTCAGGGGGCCTAAGTGAAAAACTGTTTTTT. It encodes CASSDSGGLSEKLFF. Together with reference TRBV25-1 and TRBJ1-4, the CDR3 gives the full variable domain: EADIYQTPRYLVIGTGKKITLECSQTMGHDKMYWYQQDPGMELHLIHYSYGVNSTEKGDLSSESTVSRIRTEHFPLTLESARPSHTSQYLCASSDSGGLSEKLFFGSGTQLSVL.

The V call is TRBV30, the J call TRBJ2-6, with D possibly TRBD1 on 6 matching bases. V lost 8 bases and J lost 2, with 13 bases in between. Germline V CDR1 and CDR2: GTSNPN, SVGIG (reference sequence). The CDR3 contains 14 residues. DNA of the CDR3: TGTGCCGGAGCCGCAGGGGCTGGGGCCAACGTCCTGACTTTC. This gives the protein CAGAAGAGANVLTF.

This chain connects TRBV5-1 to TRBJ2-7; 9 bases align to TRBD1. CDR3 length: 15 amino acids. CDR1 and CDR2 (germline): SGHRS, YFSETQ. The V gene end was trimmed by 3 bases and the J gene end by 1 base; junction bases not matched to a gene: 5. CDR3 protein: CASSWGQGRSYEQYF. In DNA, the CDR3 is TGCGCCAGCAGCTGGGGACAGGGACGATCCTACGAGCAGTACTTC.

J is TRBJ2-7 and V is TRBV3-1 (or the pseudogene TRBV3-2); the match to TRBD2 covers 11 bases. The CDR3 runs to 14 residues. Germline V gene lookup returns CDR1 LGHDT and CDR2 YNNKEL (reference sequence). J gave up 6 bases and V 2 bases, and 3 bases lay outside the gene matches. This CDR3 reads CASSQRGLAVEQYF. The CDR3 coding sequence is TGTGCCAGCAGCCAAAGGGGACTAGCGGTCGAGCAGTACTTC.

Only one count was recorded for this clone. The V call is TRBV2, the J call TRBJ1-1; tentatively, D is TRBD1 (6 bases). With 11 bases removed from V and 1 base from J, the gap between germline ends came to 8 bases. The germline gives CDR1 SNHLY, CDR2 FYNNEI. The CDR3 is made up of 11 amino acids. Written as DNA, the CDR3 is TGTGCCGGACAGACGAACACTGAAGCTTTCTTT. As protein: CAGQTNTEAFF.

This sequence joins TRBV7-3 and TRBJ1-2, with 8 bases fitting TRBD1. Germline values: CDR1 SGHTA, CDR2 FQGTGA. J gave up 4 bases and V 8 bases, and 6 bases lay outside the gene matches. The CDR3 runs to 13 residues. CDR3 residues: CASSQGAPYGYTF. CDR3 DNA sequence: TGTGCCAGCTCCCAGGGGGCTCCCTATGGCTACACCTTC.

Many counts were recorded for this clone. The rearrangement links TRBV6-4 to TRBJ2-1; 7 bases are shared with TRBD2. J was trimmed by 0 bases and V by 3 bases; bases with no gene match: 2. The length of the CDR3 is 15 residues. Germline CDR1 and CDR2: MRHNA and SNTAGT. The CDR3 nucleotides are TGTGCCAGCAGTGAGCGGGAGAGCTCCTACAATGAGCAGTTCTTC. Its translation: CASSERESSYNEQFF.

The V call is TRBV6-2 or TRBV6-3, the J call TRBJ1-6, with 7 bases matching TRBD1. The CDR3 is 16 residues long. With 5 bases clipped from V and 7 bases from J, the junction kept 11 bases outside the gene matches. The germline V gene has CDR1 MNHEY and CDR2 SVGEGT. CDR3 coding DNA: TGTGCCAGCAGTCTTATTTCCGGGACAGTAAATTCACCCCTCCACTTT. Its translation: CASSLISGTVNSPLHF.

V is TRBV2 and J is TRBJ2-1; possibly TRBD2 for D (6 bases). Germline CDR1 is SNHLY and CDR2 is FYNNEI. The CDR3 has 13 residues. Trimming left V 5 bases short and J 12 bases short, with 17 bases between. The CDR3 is CASSPSREVWQFF. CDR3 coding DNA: TGTGCCAGCAGTCCCAGCAGGGAGGTTTGGCAGTTCTTC.

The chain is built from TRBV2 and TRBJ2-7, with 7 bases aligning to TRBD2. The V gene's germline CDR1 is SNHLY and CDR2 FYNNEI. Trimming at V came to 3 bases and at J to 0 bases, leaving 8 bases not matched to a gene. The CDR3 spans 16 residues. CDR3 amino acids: CASSDGGTASSYEQYF. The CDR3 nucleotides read TGTGCCAGCAGTGACGGGGGGACGGCGAGCTCCTACGAGCAGTACTTC. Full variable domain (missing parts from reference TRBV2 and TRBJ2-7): EPEVTQTPSHQVTQMGQEVILRCVPISNHLYFYWYRQILGQKVEFLVSFYNNEISEKSEIFDDQFSVERPDGSNFTLKIRSTKLEDSAMYFCASSDGGTASSYEQYFGPGTRLTVT.

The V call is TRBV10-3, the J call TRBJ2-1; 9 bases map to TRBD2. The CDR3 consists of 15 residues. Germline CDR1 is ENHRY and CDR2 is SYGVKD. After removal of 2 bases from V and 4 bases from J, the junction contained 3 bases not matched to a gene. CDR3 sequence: CAISELAGPYNEQFF. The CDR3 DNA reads TGTGCCATCAGTGAGCTAGCGGGGCCTTACAATGAGCAGTTCTTC.

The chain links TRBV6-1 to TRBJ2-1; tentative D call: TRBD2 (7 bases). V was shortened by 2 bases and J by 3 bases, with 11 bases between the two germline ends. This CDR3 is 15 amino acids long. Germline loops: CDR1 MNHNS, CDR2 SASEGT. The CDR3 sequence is CASSEIGGRYNEQFF. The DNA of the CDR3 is TGTGCCAGCAGTGAAATCGGGGGGCGCTACAATGAGCAGTTCTTC.

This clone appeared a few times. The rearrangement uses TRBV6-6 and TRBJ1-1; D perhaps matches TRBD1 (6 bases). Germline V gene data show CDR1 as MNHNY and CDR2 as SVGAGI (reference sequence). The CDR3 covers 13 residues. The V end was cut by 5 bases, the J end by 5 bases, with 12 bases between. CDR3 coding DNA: TGTGCCAGCAGTAGACAGGCTACGACTGAAGCTTTCTTT. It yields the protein CASSRQATTEAFF.

The CDR3 region has the DNA TGTGCCAGTAGTATAGGTACGGGTGACTATGGCTACACCTTC. Its protein product is CASSIGTGDYGYTF. This chain connects TRBV19 to TRBJ1-2; D is undetermined. Germline CDR1 is LNHDA and CDR2 is SQIVND (reference sequence). CDR3 length: 14 amino acids. Trimming pared 1 base from V and 3 bases from J, leaving 9 bases between.

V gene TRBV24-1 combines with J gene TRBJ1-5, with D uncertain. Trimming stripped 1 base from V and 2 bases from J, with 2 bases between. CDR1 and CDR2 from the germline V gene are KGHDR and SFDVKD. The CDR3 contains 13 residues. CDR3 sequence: CATSDFGNQPQHF. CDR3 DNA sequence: TGTGCCACCAGTGATTTCGGCAATCAGCCCCAGCATTTT.

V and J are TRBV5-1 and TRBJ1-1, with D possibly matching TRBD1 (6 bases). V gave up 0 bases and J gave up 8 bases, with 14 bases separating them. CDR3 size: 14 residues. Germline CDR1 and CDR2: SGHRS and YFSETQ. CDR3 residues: CASSLEGAGDEAFF. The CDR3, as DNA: TGCGCCAGCAGCTTGGAAGGGGCAGGGGACGAAGCTTTCTTT.

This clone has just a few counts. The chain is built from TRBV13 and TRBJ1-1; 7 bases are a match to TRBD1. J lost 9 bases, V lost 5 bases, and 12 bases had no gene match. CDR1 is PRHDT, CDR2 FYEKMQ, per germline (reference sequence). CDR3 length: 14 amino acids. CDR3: CASSADRAALQAFF. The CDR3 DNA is TGTGCCAGCAGCGCCGACAGGGCGGCTTTACAAGCTTTCTTT.

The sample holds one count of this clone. Here the CDR3 DNA reads TGCAGCGTTGGGGGGGCTGAAGCTTTCTTT. This codes for CSVGGAEAFF. The chain links TRBV29-1 to TRBJ1-1; D might be TRBD1 (5 bases). The V and J ends lost 4 bases and 6 bases respectively, with 6 bases between them. The CDR3 length is 10 residues. Germline assignment: CDR1 SQVTM and CDR2 ANQGSEA.

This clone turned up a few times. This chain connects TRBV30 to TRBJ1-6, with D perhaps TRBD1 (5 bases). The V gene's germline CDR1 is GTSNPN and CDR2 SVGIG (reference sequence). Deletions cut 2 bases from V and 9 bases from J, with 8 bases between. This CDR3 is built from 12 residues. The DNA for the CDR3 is TGTGCCTGGAGTCCGACAGCTTCACCCCTCCACTTT. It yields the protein CAWSPTASPLHF.

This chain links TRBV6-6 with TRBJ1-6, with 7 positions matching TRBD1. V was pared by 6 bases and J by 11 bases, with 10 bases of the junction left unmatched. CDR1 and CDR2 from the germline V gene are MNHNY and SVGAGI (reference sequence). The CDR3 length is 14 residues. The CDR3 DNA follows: TGTGCCAGCAGGGATTCAGGGGGTGAGGCACCCCTCCACTTT. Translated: CASRDSGGEAPLHF.

The CDR3 spells CASSPASGVSSYEQYF. In DNA, the CDR3 is TGTGCCAGTAGTCCCGCCTCGGGGGTCAGCTCCTACGAGCAGTACTTC. The rearrangement joins TRBV19 to TRBJ2-7, with D maybe TRBD2 (6 bases). In germline, CDR1 is LNHDA, CDR2 SQIVND (reference sequence). V lost 5 bases, J lost 0 bases, and 17 bases lay in between. The CDR3 sequence is 16 residues long.

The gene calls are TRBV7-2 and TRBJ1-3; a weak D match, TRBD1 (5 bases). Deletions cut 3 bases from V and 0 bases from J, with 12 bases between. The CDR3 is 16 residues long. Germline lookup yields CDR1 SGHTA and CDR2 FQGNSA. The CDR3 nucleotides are TGTGCCAGCAGCTTCCGCCAGGGTGTCTCTGGAAACACCATATATTTT. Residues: CASSFRQGVSGNTIYF.